This entry concerns a single T cell receptor (beta chain). Its antigen is unidentified. Germline CDR1 DFQATT, CDR2 SNEGSKA (reference sequence). V lost 5 bases to trimming and J lost 2 bases; unmatched junction nucleotides: 4. The CDR3 is made up of 13 amino acids. The second PCR ran roughly 7 to 11 cycles with a sample-barcoded 5' primer and J-beta primers. TCRdb analysed the 5' RACE reads with MiXCR anew, one entry per CDR3 protein. The sample records around 1,000,000 distinct CDR3 sequences, about two fifths being singletons. The data stem from a study of blood T cells in healthy people across ages. Study at large: About one barcoded beta molecule per two T cells came from capture by template switching.

Findings and caveats of the study: The recorded TCR beta diversity per million T cells decreased in a roughly linear manner with age. Greater diversity and more naive CD4+ cells were seen in long-lived donors than in aged donors.

This TCR was sampled from a man aged 18 to 29 in good health. V and J are TRBV20-1 and TRBJ2-3, with 7 bases matching TRBD2. Input material: blood. The CDR3 region is CSAPSGLTDTQYF. DNA of the CDR3: TGCAGTGCTCCTAGCGGACTCACAGATACGCAGTATTTT.